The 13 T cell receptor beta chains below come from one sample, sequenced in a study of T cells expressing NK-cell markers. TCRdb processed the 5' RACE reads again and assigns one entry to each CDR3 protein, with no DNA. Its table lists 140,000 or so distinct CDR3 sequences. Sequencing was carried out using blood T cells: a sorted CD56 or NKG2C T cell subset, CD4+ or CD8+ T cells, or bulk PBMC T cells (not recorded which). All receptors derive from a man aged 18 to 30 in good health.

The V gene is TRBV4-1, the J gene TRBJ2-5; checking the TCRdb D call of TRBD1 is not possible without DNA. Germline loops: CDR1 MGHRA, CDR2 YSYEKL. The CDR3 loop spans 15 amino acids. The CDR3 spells CASSHRGEGQETQYF.

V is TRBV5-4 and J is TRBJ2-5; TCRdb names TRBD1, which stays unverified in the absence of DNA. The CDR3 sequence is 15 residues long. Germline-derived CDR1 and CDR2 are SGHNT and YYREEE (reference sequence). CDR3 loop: CASSSPGHYQETQYF.

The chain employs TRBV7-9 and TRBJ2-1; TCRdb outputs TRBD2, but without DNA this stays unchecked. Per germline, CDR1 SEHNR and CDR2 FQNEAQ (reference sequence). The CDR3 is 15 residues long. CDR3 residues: CASSYRTSGEGEQFF.

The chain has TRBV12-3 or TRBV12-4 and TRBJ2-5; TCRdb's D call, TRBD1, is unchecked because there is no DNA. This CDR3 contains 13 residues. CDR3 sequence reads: CASSLRGGETQYF.

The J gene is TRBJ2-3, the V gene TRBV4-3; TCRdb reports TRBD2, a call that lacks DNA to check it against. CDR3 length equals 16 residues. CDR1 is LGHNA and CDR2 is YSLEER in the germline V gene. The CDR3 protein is CASSQGGGRAPDTQYF.

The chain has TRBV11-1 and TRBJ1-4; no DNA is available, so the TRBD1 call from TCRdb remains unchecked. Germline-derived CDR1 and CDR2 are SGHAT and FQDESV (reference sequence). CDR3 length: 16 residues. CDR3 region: CASSEWTGATNEKLFF.

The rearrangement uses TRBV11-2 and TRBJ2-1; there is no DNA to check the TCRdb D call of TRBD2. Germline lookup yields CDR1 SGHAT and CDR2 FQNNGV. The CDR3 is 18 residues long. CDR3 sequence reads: CASSSLPLAVISYNEQFF.

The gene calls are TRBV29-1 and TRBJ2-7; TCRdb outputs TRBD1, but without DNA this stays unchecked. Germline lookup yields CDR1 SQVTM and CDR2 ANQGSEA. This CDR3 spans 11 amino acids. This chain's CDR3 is CSVAGRDEQYF.

CDR3 sequence reads: CASSRGLAGGTDTQYF. The gene calls are TRBV7-8 and TRBJ2-3. Germline values: CDR1 SGHVS, CDR2 FQNEAQ. CDR3 length: 16 amino acids. The full variable domain, its missing parts supplied by reference TRBV7-8 and TRBJ2-3, is GAGVSQSPRYKVAKRGQDVALRCDPISGHVSLFWYQQALGQGPEFLTYFQNEAQLDKSGLPSDRFFAERPEGSVSTLKIQRTQQEDSAVYLCASSRGLAGGTDTQYFGPGTRLTVL.

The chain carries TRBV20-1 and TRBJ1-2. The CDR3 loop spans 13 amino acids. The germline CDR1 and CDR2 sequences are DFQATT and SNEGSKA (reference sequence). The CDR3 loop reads CSARDPKAPGYTF.

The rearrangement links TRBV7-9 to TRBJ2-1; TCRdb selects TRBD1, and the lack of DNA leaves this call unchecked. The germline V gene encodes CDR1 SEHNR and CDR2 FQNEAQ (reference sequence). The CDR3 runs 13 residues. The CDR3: CASSLVSGYEQFF.

CDR3 amino acids: CASSLAGTSGYNEQFF. The chain couples TRBV18 to TRBJ2-1; TCRdb's D gene call, TRBD2, goes unchecked for lack of DNA. The germline CDR1 and CDR2 sequences are KGHSH and LQKENI. The CDR3 totals 16 residues.

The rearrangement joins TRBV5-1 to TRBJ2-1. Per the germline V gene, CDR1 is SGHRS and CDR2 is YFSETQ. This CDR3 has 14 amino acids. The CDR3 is CASSPRPEYNEQFF. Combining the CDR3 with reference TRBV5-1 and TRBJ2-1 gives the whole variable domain KAGVTQTPRYLIKTRGQQVTLSCSPISGHRSVSWYQQTPGQGLQFLFEYFSETQRNKGNFPGRFSGRQFSNSRSEMNVSTLELGDSALYLCASSPRPEYNEQFFGPGTRLTVL.